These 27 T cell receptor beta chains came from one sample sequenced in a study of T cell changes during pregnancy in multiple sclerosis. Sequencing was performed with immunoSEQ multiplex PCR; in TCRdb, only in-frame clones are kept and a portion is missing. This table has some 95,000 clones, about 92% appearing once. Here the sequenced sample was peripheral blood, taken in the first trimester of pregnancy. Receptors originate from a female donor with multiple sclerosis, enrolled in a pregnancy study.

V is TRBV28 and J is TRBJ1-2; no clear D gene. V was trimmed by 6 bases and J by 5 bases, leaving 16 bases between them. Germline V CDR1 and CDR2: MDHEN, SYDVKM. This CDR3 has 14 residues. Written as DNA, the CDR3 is TGTGCCAGCAGCCTTCCATCGGGAAAATATGGCTACACCTTC. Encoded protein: CASSLPSGKYGYTF.

CDR3: CASQKTSGGPGLHYEQYF. The CDR3, as DNA: TGTGCCAGTCAGAAAACCTCGGGAGGGCCCGGCCTCCACTACGAGCAGTACTTC. The J gene is TRBJ2-7, the V gene TRBV19; TRBD2 agrees at 8 bases. The ends lost 8 bases at V and 3 bases at J; junction bases unmatched: 21. Looked up from germline, CDR1 is LNHDA and CDR2 is SQIVND (reference sequence). The length of the CDR3 is 18 residues. The full variable domain, its missing parts supplied by reference TRBV19 and TRBJ2-7, is DGGITQSPKYLFRKEGQNVTLSCEQNLNHDAMYWYRQDPGQGLRLIYYSQIVNDFQKGDIAEGYSVSREKKESFPLTVTSAQKNPTAFYLCASQKTSGGPGLHYEQYFGPGTRLTVT.

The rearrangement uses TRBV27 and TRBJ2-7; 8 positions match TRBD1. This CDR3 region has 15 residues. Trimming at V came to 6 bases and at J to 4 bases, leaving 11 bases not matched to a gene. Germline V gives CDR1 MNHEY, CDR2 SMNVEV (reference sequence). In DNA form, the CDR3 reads TGTGCCAGCAGATCAGGGGGCCTTCCAATATACGAGCAGTACTTC. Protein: CASRSGGLPIYEQYF.

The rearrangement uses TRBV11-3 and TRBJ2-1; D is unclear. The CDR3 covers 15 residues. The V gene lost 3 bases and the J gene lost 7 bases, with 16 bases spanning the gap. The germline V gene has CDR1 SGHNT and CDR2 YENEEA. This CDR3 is CASSFAPNHANEQFF. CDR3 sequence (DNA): TGTGCCAGCAGCTTTGCGCCCAACCACGCTAATGAGCAGTTCTTC. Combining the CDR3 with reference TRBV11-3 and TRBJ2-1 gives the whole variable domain EAGVVQSPRYKIIEKKQPVAFWCNPISGHNTLYWYLQNLGQGPELLIRYENEEAVDDSQLPKDRFSAERLKGVDSTLKIQPAELGDSAVYLCASSFAPNHANEQFFGPGTRLTVL.

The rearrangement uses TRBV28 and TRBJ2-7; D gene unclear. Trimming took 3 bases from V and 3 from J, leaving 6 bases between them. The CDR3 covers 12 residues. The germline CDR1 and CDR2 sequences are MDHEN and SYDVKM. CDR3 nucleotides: TGTGCCAGCAGTTTTCGGGTCTACGAGCAGTACTTC. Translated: CASSFRVYEQYF. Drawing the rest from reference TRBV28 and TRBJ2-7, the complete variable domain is DVKVTQSSRYLVKRTGEKVFLECVQDMDHENMFWYRQDPGLGLRLIYFSYDVKMKEKGDIPEGYSVSREKKERFSLILESASTNQTSMYLCASSFRVYEQYFGPGTRLTVT.

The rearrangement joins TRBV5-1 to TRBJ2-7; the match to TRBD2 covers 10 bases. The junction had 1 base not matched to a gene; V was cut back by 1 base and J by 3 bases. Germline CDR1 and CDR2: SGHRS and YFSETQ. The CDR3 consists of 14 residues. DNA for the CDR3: TGCGCCAGCAGCTTGACTAGCGGGAACTACGAGCAGTACTTC. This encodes CASSLTSGNYEQYF.

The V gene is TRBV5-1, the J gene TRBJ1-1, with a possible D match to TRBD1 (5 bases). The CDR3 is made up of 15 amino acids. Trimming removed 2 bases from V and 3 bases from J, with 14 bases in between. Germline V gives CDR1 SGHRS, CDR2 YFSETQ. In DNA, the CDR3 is TGCGCCAGCAGCTTTGCCGGGGGGAGGGACACTGAAGCTTTCTTT. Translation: CASSFAGGRDTEAFF. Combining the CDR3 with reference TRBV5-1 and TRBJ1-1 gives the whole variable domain KAGVTQTPRYLIKTRGQQVTLSCSPISGHRSVSWYQQTPGQGLQFLFEYFSETQRNKGNFPGRFSGRQFSNSRSEMNVSTLELGDSALYLCASSFAGGRDTEAFFGQGTRLTVV.

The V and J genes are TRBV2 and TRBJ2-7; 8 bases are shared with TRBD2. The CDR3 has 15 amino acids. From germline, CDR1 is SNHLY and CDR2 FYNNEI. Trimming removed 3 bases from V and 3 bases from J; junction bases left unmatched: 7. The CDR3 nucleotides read TGTGCCAGCAGTGACTTCGGGAGGGCCCTCTACGAGCAGTACTTC. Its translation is CASSDFGRALYEQYF.

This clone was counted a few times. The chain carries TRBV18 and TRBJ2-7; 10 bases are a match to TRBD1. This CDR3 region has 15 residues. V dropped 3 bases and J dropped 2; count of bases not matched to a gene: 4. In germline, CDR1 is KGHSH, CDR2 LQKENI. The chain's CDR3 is CASSPDRGRTYEQYF. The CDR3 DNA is TGTGCCAGCTCACCTGACAGGGGGCGAACCTACGAGCAGTACTTC.

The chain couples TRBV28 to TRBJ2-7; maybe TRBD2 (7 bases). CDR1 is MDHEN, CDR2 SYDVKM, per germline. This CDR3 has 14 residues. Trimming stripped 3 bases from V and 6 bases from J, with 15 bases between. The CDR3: CASSFNREGGEQYF. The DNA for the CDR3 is TGTGCCAGCAGTTTCAACAGGGAGGGCGGCGAGCAGTACTTC.

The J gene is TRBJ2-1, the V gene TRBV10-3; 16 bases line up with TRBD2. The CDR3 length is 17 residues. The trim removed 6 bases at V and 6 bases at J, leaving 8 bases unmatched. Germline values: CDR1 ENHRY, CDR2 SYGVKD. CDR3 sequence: CAIRPGTSGRAFNEQFF. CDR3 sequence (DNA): TGTGCCATCAGACCAGGGACTAGCGGGAGGGCCTTCAATGAGCAGTTCTTC.

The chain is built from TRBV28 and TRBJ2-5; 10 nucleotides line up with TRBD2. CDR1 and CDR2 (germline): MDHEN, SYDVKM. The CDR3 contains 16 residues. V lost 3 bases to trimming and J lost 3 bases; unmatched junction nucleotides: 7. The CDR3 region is CASSFGLAGVKETQYF. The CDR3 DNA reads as TGTGCCAGCAGTTTCGGGCTAGCGGGAGTTAAAGAGACCCAGTACTTC.

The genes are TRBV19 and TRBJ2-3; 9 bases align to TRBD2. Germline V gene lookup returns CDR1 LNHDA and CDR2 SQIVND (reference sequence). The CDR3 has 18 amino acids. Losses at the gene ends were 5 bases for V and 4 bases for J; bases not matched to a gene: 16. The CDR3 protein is CASSLGRGISGSSDTQYF. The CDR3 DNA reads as TGTGCCAGTAGTCTAGGAAGAGGTATTAGCGGGAGTTCAGATACGCAGTATTTT.

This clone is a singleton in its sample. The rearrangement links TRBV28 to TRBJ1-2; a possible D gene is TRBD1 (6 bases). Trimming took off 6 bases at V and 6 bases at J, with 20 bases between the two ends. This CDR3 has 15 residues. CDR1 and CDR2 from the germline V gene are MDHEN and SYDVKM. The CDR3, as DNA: TGTGCCAGCAGGTCCACCGGGGGGCATCTGAATGGCTACACCTTC. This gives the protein CASRSTGGHLNGYTF.

CDR3 DNA: TGTGCCAGCAGCTTAGAGTCTAGCAGGGGGAAAGTAAATGAGCAGTTCTTC. As protein: CASSLESSRGKVNEQFF. V is TRBV7-6 and J is TRBJ2-1; 7 bases map to TRBD1. Trimming removed 1 base from V and 7 bases from J; junction bases left unmatched: 13. CDR1 SGHVS and CDR2 FNYEAQ come from the germline V gene. This CDR3 spans 17 amino acids. Filled out from reference TRBV7-6 and TRBJ2-1, the complete variable domain reads GAGVSQSPRYKVTKRGQDVALRCDPISGHVSLYWYRQALGQGPEFLTYFNYEAQQDKSGLPNDRFSAERPEGSISTLTIQRTEQRDSAMYRCASSLESSRGKVNEQFFGPGTRLTVL.

The DNA for the CDR3 is TGTGCCAGCAGCGTAGGGGACAGGGGGAGCACAGATACGCAGTATTTT. Translation gives CASSVGDRGSTDTQYF. The chain uses TRBV9 and TRBJ2-3, with 11 positions matching TRBD1. The CDR3 has 16 residues. J gave up 0 bases and V 0 bases, and 0 bases lay outside the gene matches. Germline V gives CDR1 SGDLS, CDR2 YYNGEE.

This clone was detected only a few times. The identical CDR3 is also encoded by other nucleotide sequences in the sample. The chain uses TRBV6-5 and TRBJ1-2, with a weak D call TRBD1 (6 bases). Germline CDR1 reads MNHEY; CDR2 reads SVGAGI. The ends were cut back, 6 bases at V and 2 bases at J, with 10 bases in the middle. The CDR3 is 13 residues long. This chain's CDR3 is CASSPTGNYGYTF. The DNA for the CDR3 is TGTGCCAGCAGCCCTACAGGGAACTATGGCTACACCTTC.

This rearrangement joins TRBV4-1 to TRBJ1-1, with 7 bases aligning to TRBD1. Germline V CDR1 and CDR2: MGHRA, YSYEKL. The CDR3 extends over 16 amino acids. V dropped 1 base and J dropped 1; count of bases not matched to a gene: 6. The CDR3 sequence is CASSQGQGVENTEAFF. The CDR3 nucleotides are TGCGCCAGCAGCCAAGGACAGGGTGTGGAGAACACTGAAGCTTTCTTT.

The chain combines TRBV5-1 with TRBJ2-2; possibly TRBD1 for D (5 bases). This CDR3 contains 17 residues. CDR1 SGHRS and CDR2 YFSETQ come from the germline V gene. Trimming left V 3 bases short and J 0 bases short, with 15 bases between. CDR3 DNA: TGCGCCAGCAGCTCCTTAGGGGCAGGTCCGAACACCGGGGAGCTGTTTTTT. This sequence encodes CASSSLGAGPNTGELFF.

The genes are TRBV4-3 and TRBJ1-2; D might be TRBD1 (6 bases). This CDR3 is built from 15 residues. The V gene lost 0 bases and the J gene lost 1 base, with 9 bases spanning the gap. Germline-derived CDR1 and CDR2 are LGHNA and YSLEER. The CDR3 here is CASSQDGQNNYGYTF. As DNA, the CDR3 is TGCGCCAGCAGCCAAGACGGACAGAATAACTATGGCTACACCTTC.

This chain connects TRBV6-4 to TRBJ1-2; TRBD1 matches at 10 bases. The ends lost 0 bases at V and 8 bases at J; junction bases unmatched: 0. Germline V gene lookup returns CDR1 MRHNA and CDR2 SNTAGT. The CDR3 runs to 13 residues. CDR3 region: CASSDSTGGGYTF. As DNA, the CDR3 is TGTGCCAGCAGTGACTCGACAGGGGGCGGCTACACCTTC.

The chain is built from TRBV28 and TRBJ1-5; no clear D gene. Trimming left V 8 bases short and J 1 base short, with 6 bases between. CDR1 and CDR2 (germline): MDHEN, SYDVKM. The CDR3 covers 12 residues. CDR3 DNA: TGTGCCAGCGGAGGGAGCAATCAGCCCCAGCATTTT. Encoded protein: CASGGSNQPQHF. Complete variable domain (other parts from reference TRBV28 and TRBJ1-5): DVKVTQSSRYLVKRTGEKVFLECVQDMDHENMFWYRQDPGLGLRLIYFSYDVKMKEKGDIPEGYSVSREKKERFSLILESASTNQTSMYLCASGGSNQPQHFGDGTRLSIL.

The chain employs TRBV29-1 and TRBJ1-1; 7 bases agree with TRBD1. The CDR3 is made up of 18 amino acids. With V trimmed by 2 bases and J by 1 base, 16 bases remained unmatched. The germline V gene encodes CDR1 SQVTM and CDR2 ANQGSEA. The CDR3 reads CSVEKAQPPGQPNTEAFF. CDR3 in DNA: TGCAGCGTTGAAAAGGCCCAGCCACCGGGACAGCCGAACACTGAAGCTTTCTTT.

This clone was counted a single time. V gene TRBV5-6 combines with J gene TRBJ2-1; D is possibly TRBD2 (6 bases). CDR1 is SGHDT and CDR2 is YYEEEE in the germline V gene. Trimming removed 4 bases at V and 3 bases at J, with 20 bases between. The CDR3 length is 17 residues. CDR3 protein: CASSSRTSGPIYNEQFF. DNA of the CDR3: TGTGCCAGCAGCAGCCGGACCAGCGGGCCGATCTACAATGAGCAGTTCTTC.

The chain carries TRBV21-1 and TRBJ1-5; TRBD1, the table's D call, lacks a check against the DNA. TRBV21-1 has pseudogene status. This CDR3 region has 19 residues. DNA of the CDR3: TGTGCCAGCAGCAAAGAGTTCCAGGAAATAAAATATAGCAATCAGCCCCAGCATTTT. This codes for CASSKEFQEIKYSNQPQHF.

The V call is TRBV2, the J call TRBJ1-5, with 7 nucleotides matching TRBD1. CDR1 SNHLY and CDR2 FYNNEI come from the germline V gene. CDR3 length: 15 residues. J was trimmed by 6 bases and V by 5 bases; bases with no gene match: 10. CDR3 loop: CASSRQGIGFQPQHF. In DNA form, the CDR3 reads TGTGCCAGCAGTCGACAGGGAATAGGGTTTCAGCCCCAGCATTTT.

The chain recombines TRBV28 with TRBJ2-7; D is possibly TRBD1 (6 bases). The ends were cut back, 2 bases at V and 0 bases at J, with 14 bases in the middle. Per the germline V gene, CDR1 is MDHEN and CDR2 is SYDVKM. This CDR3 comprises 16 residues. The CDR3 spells CASSLAPGAISYEQYF. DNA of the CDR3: TGTGCCAGCAGTTTAGCCCCAGGGGCCATCTCCTACGAGCAGTACTTC.